This entry lists 16 T cell receptor beta chains sequenced from one sample in a study of CD8 T cells in ankylosing spondylitis. Study conclusions and caveats: Several highly homologous variants made up a TCR beta motif that seemed to typify ankylosing spondylitis blood.

TCRdb re-analysed the 5' RACE reads in MiXCR, keeping a single row per CDR3 protein. Among 650,000 to 800,000 distinct CDR3 sequences listed, around 17% were seen once. No antigen has been assigned to these receptors. The sample consisted of blood, either unsorted or a sorted T cell fraction (not recorded which). Source of these receptors: a male donor with ankylosing spondylitis.

This clonotype turned up a few times. The chain is built from TRBV10-3 and TRBJ1-2; no definite D call. Germline V lookup: CDR1 ENHRY, CDR2 SYGVKD. This CDR3 is 16 amino acids long. Trimming took off 2 bases at V and 0 bases at J, with 13 bases between the two ends. As DNA, the CDR3 is TGTGCCATCAGTGAGGTGGGGATTGGAGCTAACTATGGCTACACCTTC. This sequence encodes CAISEVGIGANYGYTF.

In its sample, this clonotype was seen a few times. The chain couples TRBV11-2 to TRBJ2-5, with no clear D. Germline values: CDR1 SGHAT, CDR2 FQNNGV. V lost 2 bases and J lost 4, with 17 bases in between. CDR3 length equals 16 residues. DNA of the CDR3: TGTGCCAGCAGCTTAAGCCGGGTCAGGAACCGAGAGACCCAGTACTTC. It encodes CASSLSRVRNRETQYF.

This clonotype was recorded at least ten times. The chain has TRBV5-1 and TRBJ1-4, with 7 positions matching TRBD1. This CDR3 has 15 residues. The J segment lost 4 bases and the V segment lost 4 bases, leaving 7 bases of the junction unmatched. CDR1 is SGHRS, CDR2 YFSETQ, per germline. CDR3 amino acids: CASSPTGQINEKLFF. In nucleotides, the CDR3 is TGCGCCAGCAGCCCCACGGGACAGATTAATGAAAAACTGTTTTTT.

The chain is built from TRBV7-2 and TRBJ2-7; tentative D call: TRBD1 (5 bases). V was clipped by 5 bases and J by 6 bases, with 11 bases between them. Germline-derived CDR1 and CDR2 are SGHTA and FQGNSA. The CDR3 sequence is 12 residues long. CDR3 protein: CASSRQGCEQYF. The CDR3 DNA is TGTGCCAGCAGCCGTCAGGGCTGCGAGCAGTACTTC.

This chain joins TRBV7-9 and TRBJ2-7; TRBD2 is a possible D gene (5 bases). This CDR3 has 14 amino acids. Trimming pared 5 bases from V and 5 bases from J, leaving 16 bases between. Germline loops: CDR1 SEHNR, CDR2 FQNEAQ (reference sequence). The CDR3 is CASSPPGVMDEQYF. CDR3 DNA sequence: TGTGCCAGCAGCCCACCCGGGGTGATGGACGAGCAGTACTTC.

CDR3 nucleotides: TGTGCCAGCAGTTCCACGTCGCTGGGGACAGGGGGGAATGAGCAGTTCTTC. Translating gives CASSSTSLGTGGNEQFF. V gene TRBV6-5 combines with J gene TRBJ2-1; 11 bases are shared with TRBD1. The CDR3 is 17 residues long. V dropped 4 bases and J dropped 7; count of bases not matched to a gene: 12. The germline gives CDR1 MNHEY, CDR2 SVGAGI.

V is TRBV13 and J is TRBJ2-7, with a weak D call TRBD2 (6 bases). Trimming left V 5 bases short and J 2 bases short, with 10 bases between. Germline V gene data show CDR1 as PRHDT and CDR2 as FYEKMQ (reference sequence). This CDR3 region has 13 residues. The CDR3: CASSAGTAYEQYF. The CDR3 nucleotides read TGTGCCAGCAGCGCCGGGACTGCCTACGAGCAGTACTTC.

This clonotype was picked up a small number of times. The gene calls are TRBV5-6 and TRBJ1-5; possible D gene TRBD1, 6 bases. The CDR3 sequence is 15 residues long. Germline-derived CDR1 and CDR2 are SGHDT and YYEEEE. Trimming took off 2 bases at V and 5 bases at J, with 14 bases between the two ends. The CDR3 nucleotides read TGTGCCAGCAGCTTTCGGGGGGCGGGTCATCAGCCCCAGCATTTT. Translated: CASSFRGAGHQPQHF.

V gene TRBV5-1 combines with J gene TRBJ2-1; D may correspond to TRBD1 or TRBD2 (6 bases each). V gave up 1 base and J gave up 1 base, with 12 bases separating them. This CDR3 is built from 16 residues. Germline loops: CDR1 SGHRS, CDR2 YFSETQ. The CDR3 loop reads CASSLRGEMSYNEQFF. In DNA, the CDR3 is TGCGCCAGCAGCTTGAGGGGGGAGATGTCCTACAATGAGCAGTTCTTC.

V usage is TRBV30 and J usage is TRBJ1-6; TRBD1 matches at 10 bases. V lost 0 bases, J lost 8 bases, and 7 bases stayed unmatched. Germline V lookup: CDR1 GTSNPN, CDR2 SVGIG (reference sequence). The CDR3 has 16 residues. This chain's CDR3 is CAWSVLRTGGDSPLHF. The CDR3 DNA reads as TGTGCCTGGAGTGTACTGAGGACAGGGGGGGATTCACCCCTCCACTTT. Variable domain in full (rest from reference TRBV30 and TRBJ1-6): SQTIHQWPATLVQPVGSPLSLECTVEGTSNPNLYWYRQAAGRGLQLLFYSVGIGQISSEVPQNLSASRPQDRQFILSSKKLLLSDSGFYLCAWSVLRTGGDSPLHFGNGTRLTVT.

There are a few counts of this clonotype. The chain recombines TRBV11-2 with TRBJ1-1; TRBD1 might be the D (6 bases). CDR1 is SGHAT, CDR2 FQNNGV, per germline. This CDR3 has 14 residues. V was clipped by 3 bases and J by 5 bases, with 13 bases between them. DNA for the CDR3: TGTGCCAGCAGCTTGAGGATGAGGGGGACTGAAGCTTTCTTT. Its protein product is CASSLRMRGTEAFF.

V gene TRBV10-3 combines with J gene TRBJ1-6, with 8 bases fitting TRBD1. The CDR3 extends over 13 amino acids. J was trimmed by 6 bases and V by 10 bases; bases with no gene match: 5. The germline CDR1 and CDR2 sequences are ENHRY and SYGVKD. CDR3 region: CATTGQANSPLHF. CDR3 nucleotide sequence: TGTGCCACCACGGGACAGGCTAATTCACCCCTCCACTTT.

This clonotype has only a few counts. The chain links TRBV29-1 to TRBJ2-1; 10 positions match TRBD2. This CDR3 contains 16 residues. In germline, CDR1 is SQVTM, CDR2 ANQGSEA. V lost 6 bases to trimming and J lost 3 bases; unmatched junction nucleotides: 11. CDR3 DNA: TGCAGCGTAGTCGGACTAGCGGCCCTTAACTACAATGAGCAGTTCTTC. Its protein is CSVVGLAALNYNEQFF.

This clonotype has only a few counts. The chain is built from TRBV20-1 and TRBJ2-7; 12 bases align to TRBD2. J was trimmed by 5 bases and V by 0 bases; bases with no gene match: 5. Germline CDR1 is DFQATT and CDR2 is SNEGSKA (reference sequence). The CDR3 consists of 15 residues. CDR3 protein: CSARDKTSGSHEQYF. The CDR3 DNA reads as TGCAGTGCTAGAGATAAGACTAGCGGGAGTCACGAGCAGTACTTC.

This clonotype was seen many times. The chain recombines TRBV5-1 with TRBJ1-1, with TRBD1 as a possible D gene (5 bases). The CDR3 extends over 14 amino acids. The V gene's germline CDR1 is SGHRS and CDR2 YFSETQ. V dropped 3 bases and J dropped 1 base, with 10 bases sitting between them. CDR3 in DNA: TGCGCCAGCAGCTGGGGGACGGGGAACACTGAAGCTTTCTTT. This encodes CASSWGTGNTEAFF.

The chain employs TRBV9 and TRBJ1-1; D is ambiguous. Per the germline V gene, CDR1 is SGDLS and CDR2 is YYNGEE. This CDR3 has 15 residues. Trimming pared 3 bases from V and 1 base from J, leaving 13 bases between. CDR3 sequence (DNA): TGTGCCAGCAGCGCCCTTACCGGGAGGAACACTGAAGCTTTCTTT. This sequence encodes CASSALTGRNTEAFF.